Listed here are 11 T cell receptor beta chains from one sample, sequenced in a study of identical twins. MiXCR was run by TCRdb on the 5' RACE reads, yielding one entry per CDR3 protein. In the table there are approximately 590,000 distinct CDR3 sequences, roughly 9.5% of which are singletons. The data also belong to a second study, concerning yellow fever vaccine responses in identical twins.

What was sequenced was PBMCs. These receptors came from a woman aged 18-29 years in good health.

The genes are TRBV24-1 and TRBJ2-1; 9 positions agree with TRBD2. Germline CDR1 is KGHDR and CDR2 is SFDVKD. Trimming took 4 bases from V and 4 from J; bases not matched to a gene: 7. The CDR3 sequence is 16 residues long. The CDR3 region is CATSDPLAGSYNEQFF. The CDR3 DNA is TGTGCCACCAGTGACCCTCTAGCGGGGAGTTACAATGAGCAGTTCTTC.

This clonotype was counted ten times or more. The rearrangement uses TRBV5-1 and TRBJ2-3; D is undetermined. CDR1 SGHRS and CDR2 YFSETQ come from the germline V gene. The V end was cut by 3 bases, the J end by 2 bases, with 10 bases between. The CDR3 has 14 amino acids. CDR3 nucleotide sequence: TGCGCCAGCAGCTCCGGTGGGGACACAGATACGCAGTATTTT. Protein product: CASSSGGDTDTQYF.

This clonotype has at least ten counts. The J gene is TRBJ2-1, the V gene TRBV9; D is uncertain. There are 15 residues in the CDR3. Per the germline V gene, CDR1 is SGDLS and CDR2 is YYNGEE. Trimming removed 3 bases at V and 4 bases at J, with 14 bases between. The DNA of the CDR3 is TGTGCCAGCAGCGAGCACGAAAGAGGTTACAATGAGCAGTTCTTC. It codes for CASSEHERGYNEQFF.

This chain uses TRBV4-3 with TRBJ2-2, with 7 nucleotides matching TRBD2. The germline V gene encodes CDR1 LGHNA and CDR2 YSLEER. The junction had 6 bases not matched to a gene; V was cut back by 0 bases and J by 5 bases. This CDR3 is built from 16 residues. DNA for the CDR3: TGCGCCAGCAGCCAAGATAGTGGGACTAAGACCGGGGAGCTGTTTTTT. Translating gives CASSQDSGTKTGELFF.

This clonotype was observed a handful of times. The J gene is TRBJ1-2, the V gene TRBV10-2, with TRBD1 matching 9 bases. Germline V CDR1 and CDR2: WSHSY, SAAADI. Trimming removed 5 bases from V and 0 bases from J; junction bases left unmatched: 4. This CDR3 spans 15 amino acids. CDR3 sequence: CASSPWTGANYGYTF. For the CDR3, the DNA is TGCGCCAGCAGTCCCTGGACAGGGGCTAACTATGGCTACACCTTC.

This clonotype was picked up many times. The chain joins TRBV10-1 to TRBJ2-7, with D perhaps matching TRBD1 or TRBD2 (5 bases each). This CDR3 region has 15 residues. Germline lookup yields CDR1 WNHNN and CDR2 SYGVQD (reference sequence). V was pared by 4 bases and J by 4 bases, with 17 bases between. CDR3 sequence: CASSGSRDRPYEQYF. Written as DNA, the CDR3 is TGCGCCAGCAGTGGGTCCCGGGACCGACCTTACGAGCAGTACTTC.

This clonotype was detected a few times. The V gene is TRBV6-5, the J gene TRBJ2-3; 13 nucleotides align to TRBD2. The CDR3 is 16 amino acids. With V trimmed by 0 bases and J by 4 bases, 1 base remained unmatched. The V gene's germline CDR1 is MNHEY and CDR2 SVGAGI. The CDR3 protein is CASSYSGLAGADTQYF. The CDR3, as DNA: TGTGCCAGCAGTTACTCCGGACTAGCGGGGGCAGATACGCAGTATTTT.

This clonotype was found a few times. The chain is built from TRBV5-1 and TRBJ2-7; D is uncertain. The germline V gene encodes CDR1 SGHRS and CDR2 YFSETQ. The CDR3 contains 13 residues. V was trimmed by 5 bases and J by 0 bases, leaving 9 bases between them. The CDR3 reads CASRGPGSYEQYF. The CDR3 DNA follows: TGCGCCAGCAGGGGCCCGGGCTCCTACGAGCAGTACTTC. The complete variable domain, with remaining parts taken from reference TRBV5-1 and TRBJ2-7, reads KAGVTQTPRYLIKTRGQQVTLSCSPISGHRSVSWYQQTPGQGLQFLFEYFSETQRNKGNFPGRFSGRQFSNSRSEMNVSTLELGDSALYLCASRGPGSYEQYFGPGTRLTVT.

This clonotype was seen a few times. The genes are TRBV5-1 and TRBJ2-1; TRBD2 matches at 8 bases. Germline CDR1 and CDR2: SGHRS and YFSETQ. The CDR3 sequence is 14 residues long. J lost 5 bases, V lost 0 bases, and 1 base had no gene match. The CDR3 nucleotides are TGCGCCAGCAGCTTGGCACTAGCGGACAATGAGCAGTTCTTC. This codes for CASSLALADNEQFF.

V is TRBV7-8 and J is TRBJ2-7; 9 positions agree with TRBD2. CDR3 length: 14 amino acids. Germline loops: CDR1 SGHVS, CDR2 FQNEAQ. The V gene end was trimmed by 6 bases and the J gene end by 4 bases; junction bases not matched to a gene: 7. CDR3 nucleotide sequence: TGTGCCAGCAGGCGGCGGGAGGGCCATTACGAGCAGTACTTC. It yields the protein CASRRREGHYEQYF.

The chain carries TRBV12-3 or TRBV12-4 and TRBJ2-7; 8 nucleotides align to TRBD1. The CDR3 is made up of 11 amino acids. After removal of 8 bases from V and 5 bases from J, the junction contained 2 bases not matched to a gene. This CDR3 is CASGQGDEQYF. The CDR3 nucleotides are TGTGCCAGCGGACAGGGTGACGAGCAGTACTTC.